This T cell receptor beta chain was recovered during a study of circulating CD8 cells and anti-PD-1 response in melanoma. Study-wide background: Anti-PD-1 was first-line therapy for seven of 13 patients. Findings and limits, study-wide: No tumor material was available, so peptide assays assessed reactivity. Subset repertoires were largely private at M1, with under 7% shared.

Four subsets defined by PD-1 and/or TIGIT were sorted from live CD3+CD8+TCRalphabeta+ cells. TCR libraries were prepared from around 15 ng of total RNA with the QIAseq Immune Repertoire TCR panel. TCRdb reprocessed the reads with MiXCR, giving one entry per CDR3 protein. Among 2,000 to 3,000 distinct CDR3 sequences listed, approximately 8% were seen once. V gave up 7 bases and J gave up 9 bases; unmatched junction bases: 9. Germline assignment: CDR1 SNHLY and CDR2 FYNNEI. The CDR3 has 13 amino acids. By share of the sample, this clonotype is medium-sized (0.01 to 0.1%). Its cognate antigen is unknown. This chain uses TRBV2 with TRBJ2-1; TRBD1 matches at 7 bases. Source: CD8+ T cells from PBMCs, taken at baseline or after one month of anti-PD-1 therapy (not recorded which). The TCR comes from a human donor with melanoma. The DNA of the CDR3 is TGTGCCAGCACGGCCCTAGGGGGCACTGAGCAGTTCTTC. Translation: CASTALGGTEQFF.